Shown below are 21 T cell receptor beta chains from a single sample sequenced in a study of vaccination and CD4 T cells after COVID-19. Treatment defined: roughly 11-day PBMC culture with coronavirus spike peptide pools or control peptides (ViraFEST assay). An Oncomine TCR Beta short-read assay was used to sequence the DNA from cultured CD4+ T cells. TCRdb re-called the PCR reads through MiXCR, storing one row per CDR3 protein. The sample lists around 10,000 distinct CDR3 sequences, 25% to 35% seen once, with around 22% in the top ten. Antigens for these TCRs are unknown. The sample was cultured CD4+ T cells from blood. The receptors come from a human donor with COVID-19.

This chain connects TRBV10-2 to TRBJ1-2; 8 positions match TRBD1. Germline V gives CDR1 WSHSY, CDR2 SAAADI. V dropped 3 bases and J dropped 5; count of bases not matched to a gene: 2. The CDR3 loop spans 13 amino acids. For the CDR3, the DNA is TGCGCCAGCAGTGATCAGGGGGCGTATGGCTACACCTTC. It translates to CASSDQGAYGYTF.

The CDR3 DNA reads as TGCAGTGCTAGATCAGCCCCAGATACGCAGTATTTT. Protein product: CSARSAPDTQYF. V and J are TRBV20-1 and TRBJ2-3; D ambiguous. Trimming shortened V by 2 bases and J by 4 bases, and 7 bases separated the two germline ends. The CDR3 consists of 12 residues. Germline V gene lookup returns CDR1 DFQATT and CDR2 SNEGSKA (reference sequence).

The chain uses TRBV9 and TRBJ1-2, with D tentatively TRBD1 (5 bases). The CDR3 is 16 residues long. The germline CDR1 and CDR2 sequences are SGDLS and YYNGEE. V lost 4 bases, J lost 4 bases, and 20 bases lay in between. CDR3 coding DNA: TGTGCCAGCAGCCCCCAGTCGAGGGGCGCGAGCTATGGCTACACCTTC. Its protein product is CASSPQSRGASYGYTF.

The chain employs TRBV5-6 and TRBJ2-2; D remains unclear. CDR3 length: 16 residues. Germline V gene data show CDR1 as SGHDT and CDR2 as YYEEEE. Trimming pared 0 bases from V and 5 bases from J, leaving 14 bases between. In nucleotides, the CDR3 is TGTGCCAGCAGCTTGGTAAACTTTAAAACAACCGGGGAGCTGTTTTTT. Translated: CASSLVNFKTTGELFF.

This clonotype came up a few times. The chain joins TRBV6-5 to TRBJ2-3; 9 bases align to TRBD2. The length of the CDR3 is 16 residues. Germline trimming cut 0 bases from V and 2 bases from J; bases unmatched to any gene: 3. Germline V gene sequence: CDR1 MNHEY, CDR2 SVGAGI. CDR3 sequence reads: CASSYSGGGDTDTQYF. The CDR3 coding sequence is TGTGCCAGCAGTTACTCGGGCGGGGGGGACACAGATACGCAGTATTTT.

The chain uses TRBV7-8 and TRBJ2-5; 7 bases line up with TRBD2. From germline, CDR1 is SGHVS and CDR2 FQNEAQ. V shed 5 bases and J 5 bases; nucleotides not matched to a gene: 14. CDR3 length: 16 amino acids. The CDR3 coding sequence is TGTGCCAGCAGCCAAACCGAGCGGGGAGGTCGGGAGACCCAGTACTTC. As protein: CASSQTERGGRETQYF.

The table lists this clonotype with a few counts. V is TRBV25-1 and J is TRBJ2-3; D gene unclear. This CDR3 contains 13 residues. V was shortened by 2 bases and J by 2 bases, with 5 bases between the two germline ends. Germline V gives CDR1 MGHDK, CDR2 SYGVNS. In DNA, the CDR3 is TGTGCCAGCAGTGAAAGTGACACAGATACGCAGTATTTT. Its translation: CASSESDTDTQYF.

CDR3 sequence reads: CSARDALVGGGTSYEQYF. The CDR3 region has the DNA TGCAGTGCTAGAGACGCCCTGGTAGGAGGTGGGACTTCCTACGAGCAGTACTTC. The chain employs TRBV20-1 and TRBJ2-7; D might be TRBD2 (6 bases). V dropped 0 bases and J dropped 1 base, with 22 bases sitting between them. The CDR3 length is 18 residues. Germline CDR1 DFQATT, CDR2 SNEGSKA (reference sequence).

This clonotype was detected only a few times. This chain connects TRBV5-1 to TRBJ1-1; the D gene is possibly TRBD1 (6 bases). Trimming shortened V by 0 bases and J by 5 bases, and 14 bases separated the two germline ends. This CDR3 has 15 residues. CDR1 is SGHRS, CDR2 YFSETQ, per germline. The CDR3 protein is CASSLEGRGKTEAFF. The CDR3 DNA follows: TGCGCCAGCAGCTTGGAGGGCAGGGGAAAAACTGAAGCTTTCTTT.

The gene calls are TRBV5-6 and TRBJ1-6; D unresolved. Deletions cut 3 bases from V and 6 bases from J, with 10 bases between. This CDR3 has 14 amino acids. The germline CDR1 and CDR2 sequences are SGHDT and YYEEEE. The CDR3 sequence: CASSWSLGNSPLHF. The CDR3 nucleotides read TGTGCCAGCAGCTGGAGCCTGGGTAATTCACCCCTCCACTTT.

The V call is TRBV24-1, the J call TRBJ2-7; D is perhaps TRBD2 (6 bases). The germline gives CDR1 KGHDR, CDR2 SFDVKD. CDR3 length: 12 residues. The CDR3 region is CGPAGPWGEQYF. The CDR3 DNA sequence: TGTGGACCAGCGGGTCCCTGGGGCGAGCAGTACTTC.

The gene calls are TRBV19 and TRBJ1-5; D perhaps matches TRBD1 (6 bases). This CDR3 is 16 amino acids long. The V gene's germline CDR1 is LNHDA and CDR2 SQIVND (reference sequence). With 7 bases removed from V and 2 bases from J, the gap between germline ends came to 18 bases. This CDR3 reads CASTNPGAVGNQPQHF. In DNA form, the CDR3 reads TGTGCCAGTACCAACCCGGGGGCAGTCGGCAATCAGCCCCAGCATTTT.

This clonotype occurred a few times. The chain uses TRBV6-1 and TRBJ1-2; 8 positions agree with TRBD1. The CDR3 loop spans 14 amino acids. V was pared by 4 bases and J by 4 bases, with 5 bases of the junction left unmatched. The germline gives CDR1 MNHNS, CDR2 SASEGT. The CDR3 DNA is TGTGCCAGCAGTGGCACAGGGGGAGGCTATGGCTACACCTTC. Protein: CASSGTGGGYGYTF.

The V and J genes are TRBV4-1 and TRBJ2-7, with D unresolved. In germline, CDR1 is MGHRA, CDR2 YSYEKL. This CDR3 has 14 residues. With 0 bases removed from V and 7 bases from J, the gap between germline ends came to 13 bases. In nucleotides, the CDR3 is TGCGCCAGCAGCCAAGAAAGGAGCCTGGGAGAGCAGTACTTC. Residues: CASSQERSLGEQYF.

This clonotype was seen only once. V is TRBV29-1 and J is TRBJ2-1; D not certain. Trimming removed 4 bases at V and 5 bases at J, with 3 bases between. CDR1 is SQVTM and CDR2 is ANQGSEA in the germline V gene. The CDR3 consists of 10 residues. The CDR3 DNA follows: TGCAGCGTTGCCAACAATGAGCAGTTCTTC. Amino acids: CSVANNEQFF.

This clonotype came up a few times. The gene calls are TRBV24-1 and TRBJ2-3; 8 bases match TRBD2. This CDR3 is built from 16 residues. Per the germline V gene, CDR1 is KGHDR and CDR2 is SFDVKD. V trimming: 5 bases; J trimming: 0 bases; junction bases outside the gene matches: 6. The CDR3: CATSAPAGASTDTQYF. The CDR3 bases are TGTGCCACCAGTGCCCCAGCGGGGGCTAGCACAGATACGCAGTATTTT.

V gene TRBV6-5 combines with J gene TRBJ2-2; 9 bases align to TRBD1. This CDR3 comprises 17 residues. V was pared by 1 base and J by 3 bases, with 6 bases of the junction left unmatched. The germline V gene has CDR1 MNHEY and CDR2 SVGAGI. The CDR3 here is CASSYFAGQGYTGELFF. For the CDR3, the DNA is TGTGCCAGCAGTTACTTTGCGGGACAGGGATACACCGGGGAGCTGTTTTTT.

This clonotype was recorded a few times. The genes are TRBV6-1 and TRBJ2-5, with D possibly matching TRBD1 (5 bases). Looked up from germline, CDR1 is MNHNS and CDR2 is SASEGT. V was pared by 0 bases and J by 1 base, with 9 bases between. The CDR3 contains 15 residues. This chain's CDR3 is CASSEAGQSQETQYF. DNA of the CDR3: TGTGCCAGCAGTGAAGCGGGGCAGAGCCAAGAGACCCAGTACTTC.

A few counts support this clonotype. The chain uses TRBV12-3 or TRBV12-4 and TRBJ2-1; 7 positions match TRBD2. The CDR3 runs 16 residues. Trimming at V came to 1 base and at J to 4 bases, leaving 7 bases not matched to a gene. DNA of the CDR3: TGTGCCAGCAGTTTAGGTACGTCTAGCGGATACAATGAGCAGTTCTTC. This codes for CASSLGTSSGYNEQFF.

The chain uses TRBV20-1 and TRBJ1-2, with 8 bases aligning to TRBD1. The CDR3 is 11 amino acids. V dropped 6 bases and J dropped 8; count of bases not matched to a gene: 5. The germline V gene has CDR1 DFQATT and CDR2 SNEGSKA (reference sequence). CDR3 nucleotides: TGCAGTGCCCAGACAGGGGTGGGCTACACCTTC. Translated: CSAQTGVGYTF.

The rearrangement uses TRBV27 and TRBJ1-2; TRBD1 is a possible D gene (6 bases). Per germline, CDR1 MNHEY and CDR2 SMNVEV (reference sequence). This CDR3 region has 14 residues. Trimming pared 0 bases from V and 3 bases from J, leaving 8 bases between. The CDR3 reads CASSLSGTYYGYTF. In DNA, the CDR3 is TGTGCCAGCAGTTTATCCGGGACATACTATGGCTACACCTTC.